Sequencing of this T cell receptor beta chain was carried out in a study of CD8+ T cells in alopecia areata. General observations from the study: Alphabeta T cells residing in normal skin are also sequenced in scalp samples. The study found tofacitinib significantly decreased scalp clonality and expanded CD8+ clones among the top 100.

Investigators isolated RNA and reverse transcribed it into cDNA to act as the sequencing template. Sequencing used immunoSEQ multiplex PCR; TCRdb keeps in-frame clones, though not all of them. The sample comprises some 110,000 clones, about three fifths of which are singletons, and 25% to 35% rests with the top ten. Treatment specified: oral pan-JAK inhibitor, 5-10 mg twice daily. Researchers took lesional scalp punch biopsies and peripheral blood from people who were alopecia areata patients. This clone showed up just a few times. Its antigen remains unknown. The junction had 3 bases not matched to a gene; V was cut back by 1 base and J by 5 bases. CDR1 and CDR2 from the germline V gene are GTSNPN and SVGIG (reference sequence). This CDR3 spans 13 amino acids.

The source material was CD8+ T cells sorted from blood, sampled at week 4, from a patient treated with tofacitinib. The sequence derives from a human donor with alopecia areata. The J gene is TRBJ2-7, the V gene TRBV30, with 9 bases matching TRBD1. The CDR3 DNA follows: TGTGCCTGGAGTGGGACAGGGGCCAACGAGCAGTACTTC. Protein: CAWSGTGANEQYF. Complete variable domain (other parts from reference TRBV30 and TRBJ2-7): SQTIHQWPATLVQPVGSPLSLECTVEGTSNPNLYWYRQAAGRGLQLLFYSVGIGQISSEVPQNLSASRPQDRQFILSSKKLLLSDSGFYLCAWSGTGANEQYFGPGTRLTVT.